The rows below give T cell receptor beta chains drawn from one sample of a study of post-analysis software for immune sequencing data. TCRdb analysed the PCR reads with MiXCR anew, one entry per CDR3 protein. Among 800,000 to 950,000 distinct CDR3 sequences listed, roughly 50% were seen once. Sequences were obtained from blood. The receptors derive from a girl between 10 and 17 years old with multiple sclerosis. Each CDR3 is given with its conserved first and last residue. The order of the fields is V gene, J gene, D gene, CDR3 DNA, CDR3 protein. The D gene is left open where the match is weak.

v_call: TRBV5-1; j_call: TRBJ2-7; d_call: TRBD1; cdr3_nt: TGCGCCAGCAGCTATTCTCCGGGACAGACTCTCTACGAGCAGTACTTC; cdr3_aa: CASSYSPGQTLYEQYF
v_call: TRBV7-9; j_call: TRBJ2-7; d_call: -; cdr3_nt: TGTGCCAGCAGCGTTCAAGGAAACGAGCAGTACTTC; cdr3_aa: CASSVQGNEQYF
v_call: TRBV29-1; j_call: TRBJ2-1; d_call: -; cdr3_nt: TGCAGCGCTGAGAGAAATGAGCAGTTCTTC; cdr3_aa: CSAERNEQFF
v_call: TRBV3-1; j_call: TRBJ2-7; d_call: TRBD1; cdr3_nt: TGTGCCAGCAGCCAAGATTTTGGGACAGGGGGTCGCGAGCAGTACTTC; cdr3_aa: CASSQDFGTGGREQYF
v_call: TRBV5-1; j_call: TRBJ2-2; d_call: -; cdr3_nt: TGCGCCAGCAGCTTGCCAGGGGGGACGAACACCGGGGAGCTGTTTTTT; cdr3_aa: CASSLPGGTNTGELFF
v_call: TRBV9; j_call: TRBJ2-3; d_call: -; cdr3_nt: TGTGCCAGCAGCGTAGGGTTGGCAGGGCGATACACAGATACGCAGTATTTT; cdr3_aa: CASSVGLAGRYTDTQYF
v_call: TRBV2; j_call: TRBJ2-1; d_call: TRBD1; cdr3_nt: TGTGCCAGCATTAGGGACAGGGGGGACAATGAGCAGTTCTTC; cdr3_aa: CASIRDRGDNEQFF
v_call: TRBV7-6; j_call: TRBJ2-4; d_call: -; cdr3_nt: TGTGCCAGCAGTATCCCGGAGGGGCTAGGACCTACAGCCAAAAACATTCAGTACTTC; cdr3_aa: CASSIPEGLGPTAKNIQYF
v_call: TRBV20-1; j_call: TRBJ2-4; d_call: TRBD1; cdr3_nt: TGCAGTGTGCCTTGGGACAGTCCAAAAAACATTCAGTACTTC; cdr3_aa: CSVPWDSPKNIQYF
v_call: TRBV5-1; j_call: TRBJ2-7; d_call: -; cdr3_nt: TGCGCCAGCAGCCTCCCCGGGACTAGGGGGCACGAGCAGTACTTC; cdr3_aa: CASSLPGTRGHEQYF
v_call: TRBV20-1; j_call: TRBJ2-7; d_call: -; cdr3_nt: TGCAGTGTTCGAGGGGGGATGCCCTACGAGCAGTACTTC; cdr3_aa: CSVRGGMPYEQYF
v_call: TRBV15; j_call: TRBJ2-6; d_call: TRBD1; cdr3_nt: TGTGCCACCAGCAGAGATCGGACAGGCGTAGGGGCCAACGTCCTGACTTTC; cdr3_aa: CATSRDRTGVGANVLTF
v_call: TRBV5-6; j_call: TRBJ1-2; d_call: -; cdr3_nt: TGTGCCAGCAGGTTGACGGGGATTGGCTACACCTTC; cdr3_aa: CASRLTGIGYTF
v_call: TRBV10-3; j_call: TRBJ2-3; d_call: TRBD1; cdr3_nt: TGTGCCGTTCGGGACAGCACGGGCACAGATACGCAGTATTTT; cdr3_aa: CAVRDSTGTDTQYF
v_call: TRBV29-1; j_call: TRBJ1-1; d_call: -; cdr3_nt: TGCAGCGTTGAGGTGCGCGACAGATATTCTGAAGCTTTCTTT; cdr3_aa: CSVEVRDRYSEAFF
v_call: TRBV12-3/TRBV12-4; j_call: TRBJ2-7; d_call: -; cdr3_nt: TGTGCCAGCAGTTTATTAGCCTCCTACAATGAGCAGTACTTC; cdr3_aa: CASSLLASYNEQYF
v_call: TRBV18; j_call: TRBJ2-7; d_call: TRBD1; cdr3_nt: TGTGCCAGCTTGCACCGGGACAGGGGGCCCCACGAGCAGTACTTC; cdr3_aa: CASLHRDRGPHEQYF